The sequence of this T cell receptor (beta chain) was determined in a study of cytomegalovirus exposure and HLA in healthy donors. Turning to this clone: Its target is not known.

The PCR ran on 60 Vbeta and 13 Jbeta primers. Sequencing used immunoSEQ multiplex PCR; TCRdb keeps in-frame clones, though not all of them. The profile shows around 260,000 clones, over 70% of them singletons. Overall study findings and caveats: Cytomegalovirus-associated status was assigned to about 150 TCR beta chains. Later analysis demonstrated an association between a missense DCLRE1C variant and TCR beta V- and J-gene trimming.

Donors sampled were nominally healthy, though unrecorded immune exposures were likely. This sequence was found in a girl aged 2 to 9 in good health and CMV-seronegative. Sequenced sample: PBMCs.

The CDR3 DNA is TGTGCCAGCTCACCAGGATGGTGGGCCGAAACTTTTAACTATGGCTACACCTTC. Protein: CASSPGWWAETFNYGYTF. The V gene is TRBV18, the J gene TRBJ1-2, with unresolved D. The CDR3 sequence is 18 residues long. V was cut by 2 bases and J by 1 base, with 20 bases left in between. Germline CDR1 reads KGHSH; CDR2 reads LQKENI.